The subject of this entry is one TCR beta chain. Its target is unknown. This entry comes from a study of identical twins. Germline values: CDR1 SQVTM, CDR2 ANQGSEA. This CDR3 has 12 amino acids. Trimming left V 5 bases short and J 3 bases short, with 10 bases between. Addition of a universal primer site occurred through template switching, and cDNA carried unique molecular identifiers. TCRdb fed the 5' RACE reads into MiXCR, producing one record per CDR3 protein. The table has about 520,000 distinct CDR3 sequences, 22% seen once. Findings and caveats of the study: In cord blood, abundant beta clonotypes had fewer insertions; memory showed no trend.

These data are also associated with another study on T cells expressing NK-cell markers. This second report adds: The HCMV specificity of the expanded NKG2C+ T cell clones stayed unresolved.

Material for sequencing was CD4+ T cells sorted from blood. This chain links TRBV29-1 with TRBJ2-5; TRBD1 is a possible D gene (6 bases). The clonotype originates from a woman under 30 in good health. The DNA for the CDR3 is TGCAGCGTTCAAGGGGGAGAAGAGACCCAGTACTTC. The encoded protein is CSVQGGEETQYF. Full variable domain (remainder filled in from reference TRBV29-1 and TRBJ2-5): SAVISQKPSRDICQRGTSLTIQCQVDSQVTMMFWYRQQPGQSLTLIATANQGSEATYESGFVIDKFPISRPNLTFSTLTVSNMSPEDSSIYLCSVQGGEETQYFGPGTRLLVL.